The 11 T cell receptor beta chains reported below all come from one sample, sequenced in a study of blood T cell repertoires in COVID-19. Generated by immunoSEQ multiplex PCR, the TCRdb table keeps only in-frame clones and is missing some. Of around 200,000 clones listed, 70% to 90% were seen once; the top ten hold about 10%. The sample comprised peripheral blood. The receptors originated from a human donor with active or convalescent COVID-19. The donor label of this sample is uncertain.

The V call is TRBV5-1, the J call TRBJ2-1; maybe TRBD1 (6 bases). CDR1 and CDR2 from the germline V gene are SGHRS and YFSETQ. V was cut by 7 bases and J by 2 bases, with 13 bases left in between. The CDR3 consists of 14 residues. The CDR3 DNA follows: TGCGCCAGCTCAACAGGGAACCCCTACAATGAGCAGTTCTTC. Amino acids: CASSTGNPYNEQFF.

This chain uses TRBV2 with TRBJ1-3, with D perhaps TRBD1 (6 bases). V gave up 2 bases and J gave up 3 bases, with 17 bases separating them. The length of the CDR3 is 17 residues. Germline V gene lookup returns CDR1 SNHLY and CDR2 FYNNEI. The CDR3 coding sequence is TGTGCCAGCAGTGAACCCCACTACAGGGTTAATGGAAACACCATATATTTT. Amino acid sequence: CASSEPHYRVNGNTIYF.

The chain uses TRBV3-1 (or the pseudogene TRBV3-2) and TRBJ1-2; TRBD1 matches 10 bases. V lost 3 bases to trimming and J lost 0 bases; unmatched junction nucleotides: 4. From germline, CDR1 is LGHDT and CDR2 YNNKEL (reference sequence). This CDR3 region has 16 residues. CDR3: CASSQGTGVANYGYTF. The CDR3 DNA is TGTGCCAGCAGCCAGGGGACAGGGGTGGCTAACTATGGCTACACCTTC.

The chain combines TRBV6-5 with TRBJ1-2; D perhaps matches TRBD1 (6 bases). Trimming removed 7 bases from V and 14 bases from J, with 23 bases in between. Looked up from germline, CDR1 is MNHEY and CDR2 is SVGAGI. CDR3 length equals 13 residues. This CDR3 is CASTQTGQGRGTF. The CDR3 bases are TGTGCCAGCACCCAGACGGGACAAGGGCGAGGTACCTTC.

This clone was recorded a few times. The chain has TRBV19 and TRBJ1-6; 11 bases map to TRBD1. The CDR3 runs to 16 residues. From germline, CDR1 is LNHDA and CDR2 SQIVND (reference sequence). Losses at the gene ends were 5 bases for V and 10 bases for J; bases not matched to a gene: 10. The CDR3, as DNA: TGTGCCAGTAGTCCTGGGACAGGGGGATCGGGGTCACCCCTCCACTTT. It is translated as CASSPGTGGSGSPLHF.

This rearrangement joins TRBV27 to TRBJ2-2; D is undetermined. Germline CDR1 and CDR2: MNHEY and SMNVEV (reference sequence). The CDR3 runs to 13 residues. The V end was cut by 4 bases, the J end by 2 bases, with 5 bases between. CDR3 protein: CASSSVNTGELFF. The DNA of the CDR3 is TGTGCCAGCAGTTCCGTCAACACCGGGGAGCTGTTTTTT.

The V gene is TRBV19, the J gene TRBJ2-3; a weak D match, TRBD1 (6 bases). V was trimmed by 9 bases and J by 0 bases, leaving 10 bases between them. Germline V gene sequence: CDR1 LNHDA, CDR2 SQIVND (reference sequence). The CDR3 length is 13 residues. This CDR3 reads CASWQGSTDTQYF. Written as DNA, the CDR3 is TGTGCCAGCTGGCAGGGGAGCACAGATACGCAGTATTTT.

The chain combines TRBV30 with TRBJ2-1, with TRBD2 matching 7 bases. With 0 bases clipped from V and 6 bases from J, the junction kept 14 bases outside the gene matches. The CDR3 consists of 17 residues. CDR1 and CDR2 (germline): GTSNPN, SVGIG (reference sequence). The CDR3 DNA reads TGTGCCTGGAGTGTACTTCGGGGTGCGGGAGTTTTCAATGAGCAGTTCTTC. This gives the protein CAWSVLRGAGVFNEQFF.

This chain connects TRBV10-2 to TRBJ2-3, with 10 nucleotides matching TRBD2. The CDR3 sequence is 14 residues long. V lost 7 bases to trimming and J lost 5 bases; unmatched junction nucleotides: 6. Germline V gene lookup returns CDR1 WSHSY and CDR2 SAAADI. For the CDR3, the DNA is TGCGCCAGCAAAGTCTCTAGCGGGAGAGATACGCAGTATTTT. This gives the protein CASKVSSGRDTQYF.

The chain employs TRBV28 and TRBJ2-3, with TRBD1 matching over 8 bases. Germline loops: CDR1 MDHEN, CDR2 SYDVKM. V shed 1 base and J 1 base; nucleotides not matched to a gene: 4. CDR3 length: 16 amino acids. CDR3 in amino acids: CASSLFGRGRTDTQYF. The CDR3 DNA is TGTGCCAGCAGTTTATTCGGCAGGGGGCGCACAGATACGCAGTATTTT. Together with reference TRBV28 and TRBJ2-3, the CDR3 gives the full variable domain: DVKVTQSSRYLVKRTGEKVFLECVQDMDHENMFWYRQDPGLGLRLIYFSYDVKMKEKGDIPEGYSVSREKKERFSLILESASTNQTSMYLCASSLFGRGRTDTQYFGPGTRLTVL.

The J gene is TRBJ2-1, the V gene TRBV11-3, with D unclear. Germline CDR1 is SGHNT and CDR2 is YENEEA. The CDR3 has 14 amino acids. V lost 5 bases to trimming and J lost 0 bases, with 8 bases between them. This CDR3 is CASSLRSSYNEQFF. CDR3 nucleotides: TGTGCCAGCAGCCTTCGGAGCTCCTACAATGAGCAGTTCTTC.